A selection of T cell receptor beta chains follows, all from one sample in a study of T-cell memory formation after mild COVID-19. In TCRdb, the 5' RACE reads were re-called with MiXCR into one record per CDR3 protein. The table records around 140,000 distinct CDR3 sequences, about 19% of them present only once. The source material was PBMCs or a T cell subset sorted from them (not recorded which). The receptors were gathered from an adult woman who had mild COVID-19 (a few samples of this study predate the infection). Cell type and time point are not known. The CDR3 runs from the conserved cysteine through the conserved F or W. D genes are given only for firm matches. Not every row has a clone size; where given, it reads once, few, many or a size class.

CDR3aa | CDR3nt | d_gene | j_gene | v_gene | abundance
CASSDVQGNDEKLFF | TGCGCCAGCAGCGATGTTCAGGGAAACGACGAAAAACTGTTTTTT | - | TRBJ1-4 | TRBV5-1 | -
CATSDHPGQVAETQYF | TGTGCCACCAGTGACCACCCCGGACAGGTCGCAGAGACCCAGTACTTC | TRBD1 | TRBJ2-5 | TRBV24-1 | -
CASSPGTGLLKDTQYF | TGTGCCAGCTCACCGGGGACAGGGCTTTTGAAAGATACGCAGTATTTT | TRBD1 | TRBJ2-3 | TRBV18 | -
CASSALQGDTQYF | TGTGCCAGCAGCGCCCTACAGGGAGATACGCAGTATTTT | - | TRBJ2-3 | TRBV12-3/TRBV12-4 | many
CSARVQGWDYGYTF | TGCAGTGCTAGAGTTCAGGGATGGGACTATGGCTACACCTTC | - | TRBJ1-2 | TRBV20-1 | few
CAIRRDFYEQYF | TGTGCCATCAGAAGGGACTTTTACGAGCAGTACTTC | - | TRBJ2-7 | TRBV10-3 | -
CASSLALSGRTSGYTF | TGTGCCAGCAGCTTAGCGCTCTCGGGAAGGACGAGTGGCTACACCTTC | - | TRBJ1-2 | TRBV7-2 | -
CSASGRLAGTDTQYF | TGCAGTGCTTCAGGTCGACTAGCGGGGACAGATACGCAGTATTTT | TRBD2 | TRBJ2-3 | TRBV20-1 | -
CASRKQGSNYEQYF | TGTGCCAGCAGGAAACAGGGGTCCAACTACGAGCAGTACTTC | TRBD1 | TRBJ2-7 | TRBV7-9 | -
CASSASGGSYNEQFF | TGTGCCAGCAGCGCCAGCGGGGGCTCCTACAATGAGCAGTTCTTC | TRBD2 | TRBJ2-1 | TRBV12-3/TRBV12-4 | -
CASSTGDSTAGELFF | TGCGCCAGCAGCACCGGGGACTCAACGGCCGGGGAGCTGTTTTTT | - | TRBJ2-2 | TRBV5-1 | -
CASRTGTNYGYTF | TGTGCCAGCAGGACCGGGACAAACTATGGCTACACCTTC | - | TRBJ1-2 | TRBV2 | -
CASATLAARYNEQFF | TGTGCCAGCGCGACTCTAGCGGCCCGCTACAATGAGCAGTTCTTC | TRBD2 | TRBJ2-1 | TRBV12-3/TRBV12-4 | few
CASSYEISYNEQFF | TGTGCCAGCAGTTACGAGATCTCCTACAATGAGCAGTTCTTC | - | TRBJ2-1 | TRBV6-2/TRBV6-3 | many
CSAAPQSSYNEQFF | TGCAGTGCTGCCCCCCAGAGCTCCTACAATGAGCAGTTCTTC | - | TRBJ2-1 | TRBV20-1 | -
CASSPLEGGVGTQYF | TGTGCCAGCAGCCCCTTGGAGGGGGGGGTCGGGACCCAGTACTTC | - | TRBJ2-5 | TRBV9 | few